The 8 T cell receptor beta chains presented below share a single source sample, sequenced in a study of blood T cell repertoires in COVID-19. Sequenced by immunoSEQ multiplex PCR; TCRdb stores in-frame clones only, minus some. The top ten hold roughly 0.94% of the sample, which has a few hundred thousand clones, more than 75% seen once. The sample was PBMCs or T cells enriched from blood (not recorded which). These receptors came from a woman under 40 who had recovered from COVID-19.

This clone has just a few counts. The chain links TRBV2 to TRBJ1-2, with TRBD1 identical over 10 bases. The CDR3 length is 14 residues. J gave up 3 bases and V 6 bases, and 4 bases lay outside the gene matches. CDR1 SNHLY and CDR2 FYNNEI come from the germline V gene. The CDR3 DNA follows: TGTGCCAGCAGATCCGGGACAGGGGACTATGGCTACACCTTC. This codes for CASRSGTGDYGYTF.

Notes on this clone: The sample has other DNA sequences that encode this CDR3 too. CDR3 loop: CASSGQNYGYTF. DNA for the CDR3: TGTGCCAGCAGTGGACAGAACTATGGCTACACCTTC. The rearrangement uses TRBV2 and TRBJ1-2, with TRBD1 as a possible D gene (5 bases). V shed 4 bases and J shed 2 bases, with 5 bases lying between them. This CDR3 is 12 amino acids long. Germline CDR1 SNHLY, CDR2 FYNNEI.

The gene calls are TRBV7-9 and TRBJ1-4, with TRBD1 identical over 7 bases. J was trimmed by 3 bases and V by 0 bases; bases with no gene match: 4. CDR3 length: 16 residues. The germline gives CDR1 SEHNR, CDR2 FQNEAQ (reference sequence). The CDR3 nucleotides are TGTGCCAGCAGCTTAGCCTCCGGGACAGCTAATGAAAAACTGTTTTTT. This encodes CASSLASGTANEKLFF.

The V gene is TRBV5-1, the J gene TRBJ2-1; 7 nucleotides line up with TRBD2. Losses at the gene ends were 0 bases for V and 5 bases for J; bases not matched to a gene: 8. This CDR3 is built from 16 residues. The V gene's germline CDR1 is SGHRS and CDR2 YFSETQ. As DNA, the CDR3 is TGCGCCAGCAGCTTGGAACGGGCTAGCGGAGACAATGAGCAGTTCTTC. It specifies CASSLERASGDNEQFF. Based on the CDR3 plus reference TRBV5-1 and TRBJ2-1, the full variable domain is KAGVTQTPRYLIKTRGQQVTLSCSPISGHRSVSWYQQTPGQGLQFLFEYFSETQRNKGNFPGRFSGRQFSNSRSEMNVSTLELGDSALYLCASSLERASGDNEQFFGPGTRLTVL.

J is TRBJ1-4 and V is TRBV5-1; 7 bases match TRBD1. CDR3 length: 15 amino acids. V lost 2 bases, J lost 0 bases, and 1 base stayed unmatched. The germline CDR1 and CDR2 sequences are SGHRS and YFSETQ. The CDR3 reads CASSFQGATNEKLFF. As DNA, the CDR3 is TGCGCCAGCAGCTTCCAGGGGGCAACTAATGAAAAACTGTTTTTT. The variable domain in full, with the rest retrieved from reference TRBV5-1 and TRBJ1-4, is KAGVTQTPRYLIKTRGQQVTLSCSPISGHRSVSWYQQTPGQGLQFLFEYFSETQRNKGNFPGRFSGRQFSNSRSEMNVSTLELGDSALYLCASSFQGATNEKLFFGSGTQLSVL.

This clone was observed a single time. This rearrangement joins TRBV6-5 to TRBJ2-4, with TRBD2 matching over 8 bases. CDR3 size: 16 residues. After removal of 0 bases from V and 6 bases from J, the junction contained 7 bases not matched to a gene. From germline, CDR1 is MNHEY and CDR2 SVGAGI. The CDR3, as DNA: TGTGCCAGCAGTTACTCGAGCGGGGGCGCGGGAAACATTCAGTACTTC. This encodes CASSYSSGGAGNIQYF.

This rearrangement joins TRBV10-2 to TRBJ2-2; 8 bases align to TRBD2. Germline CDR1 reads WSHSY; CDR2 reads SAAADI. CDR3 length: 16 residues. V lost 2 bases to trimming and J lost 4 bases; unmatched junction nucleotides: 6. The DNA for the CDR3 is TGCGCCAGCAGTGAGGCGGGGGGCCGGAGCACCGGGGAGCTGTTTTTT. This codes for CASSEAGGRSTGELFF.

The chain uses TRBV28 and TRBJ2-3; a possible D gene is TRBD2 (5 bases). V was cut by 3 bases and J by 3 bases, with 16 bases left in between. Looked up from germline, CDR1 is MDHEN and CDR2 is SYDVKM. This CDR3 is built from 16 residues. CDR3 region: CASSFGFGIGTDTQYF. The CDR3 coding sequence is TGTGCCAGCAGTTTCGGGTTCGGGATAGGGACAGATACGCAGTATTTT.